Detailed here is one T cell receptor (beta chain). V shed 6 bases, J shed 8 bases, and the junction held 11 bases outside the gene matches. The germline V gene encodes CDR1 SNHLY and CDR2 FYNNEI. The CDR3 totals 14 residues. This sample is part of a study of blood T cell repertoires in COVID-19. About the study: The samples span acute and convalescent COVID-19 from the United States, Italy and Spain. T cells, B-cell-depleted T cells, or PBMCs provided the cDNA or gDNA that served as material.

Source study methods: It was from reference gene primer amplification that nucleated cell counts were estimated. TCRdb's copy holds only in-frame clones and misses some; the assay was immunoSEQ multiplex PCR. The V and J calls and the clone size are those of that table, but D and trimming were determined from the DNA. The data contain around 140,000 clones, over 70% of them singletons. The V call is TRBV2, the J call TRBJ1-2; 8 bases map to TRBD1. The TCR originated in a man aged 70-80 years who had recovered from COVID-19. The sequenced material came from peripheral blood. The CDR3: CASRPGQGLGGYTF. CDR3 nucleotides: TGTGCCAGCAGACCCGGACAGGGCCTGGGAGGCTACACCTTC.